This TCR beta chain was sequenced for a study of cytomegalovirus exposure and HLA in healthy donors (dated by TCRdb to about 2017). Study-wide context: An earlier analysis of some 500 of the donors reported approximately 270 Gb of sequence data and 100 million to 140 million unique TCR beta sequences from some 180 million T cells. In addition to the first cohort of about 650 subjects, a separate validation cohort of around 110 different subjects was used. A later analysis re-analyzed previously published TCR beta repertoires from 550 to 700 donors and added high-resolution HLA genotyping to study TCR occurrence patterns. The later analysis used no new phenotypic data to find candidate immune exposures, relying instead on TCR beta sequences and their occurrence across donors. On average, 235,054 unique TCR beta nucleotide sequences were sequenced per donor among a few hundred genotyped donors of the cohort, with around 19% of those sequences being non-productive. HLA typing included class I and class II loci at four-digit resolution. The aim of the study was to test whether cataloging public T cell receptors could identify signatures of past pathogen exposure. A handful of DR-DQ haplotypes were treated as single units for association and clustering because of strong linkage in the cohort. About 330 gigabases of sequencing data and 91 million or so unique TCR sequences made up an early release that covered approximately 620 HLA-typed donors. To predict cytomegalovirus infection status, the study combined high-throughput TCR immunosequencing, statistical association of individual TCRs with disease status, and machine learning. The genetic ancestry cluster associated with self-reported Caucasian donors included 81% of the 398 genotyped donors. Donor age, sex, ethnicity and CMV serostatus were compiled alongside the repertoire data. The study used immunosequencing to profile the T cell repertoires of around 600 subjects and linked those repertoires to cytomegalovirus serostatus. In an earlier analysis of more than 550 of the donors, high-throughput TCR beta sequencing was used to judge whether each TCR beta V gene segment behaved as functional or pseudogenic. The number of typed donors differed by locus: 629-630 for A, B, C, DRB1 and DQB1; 500 to 550 for DQA1; some 610 for DPA1; and roughly 470 for DPB1. Every discovery cohort repertoire had been produced on one sequencing platform. Genome-wide SNP genotypes for about 60% of the roughly 700 donors were used in a later genetic analysis, which treated that subset as a discovery cohort.

About this clone: What this receptor recognizes is not known. Per-base quality was not reported, and no clone a single base away is much larger than it. Other nucleotide sequences in the sample specify the same CDR3.

The cohort was made up of approximately 670 healthy bone marrow donors. At the time of sampling, all cohort members were nominally healthy, though unrecorded immune exposures were likely present. The donor was CMV seropositive and was included in the group of 250 to 350 seropositive cohort members. Every donor gave a peripheral blood sample, and the peripheral blood mononuclear cells from that sample were used for TCR beta sequencing. The Qiagen DNeasy Blood Extraction Kit was used to extract genomic DNA from the blood cell samples. CDR1 and CDR2, per the germline V gene, are SGHVS and FNYEAQ. V is pared back by 2 bases and J by 1 base, with 9 bases lying between the germline termini. The CDR3, cysteine through phenylalanine, is 14 amino acids long. Left in the record is the CDR3 DNA by itself, 42 bases read in frame from the first base. Receptor libraries were prepared by the immunoSEQ multiplex PCR assay. For the multiplex PCR, a mixture combining 60 forward primers for TCR Vbeta segments and 13 reverse primers for TCR Jbeta segments was used. The CDR3 region of rearranged TCR beta genes was amplified from genomic DNA by a multiplex PCR assay. On the Illumina HiSeq System, the amplified TCR beta libraries were sequenced as 87-base-pair reads. As for how the authors treated the data: Across the roughly 670 repertoires, a later analysis counted some 80 million unique TCR beta chains, approximately 10 million of which were shared by at least two donors. Raw reads were error-corrected and collapsed into unique sequences by a nearest-neighbor algorithm in which closely related sequences were merged to remove PCR and sequencing errors. CDR3 sequences were aligned to IMGT reference sequences to assign V, D and J gene segments. For a sequence to be retained, a match of at least six nucleotides to both a V gene segment and a J gene segment was required. Rearrangements were classified as productive when the CDR3 lacked stop codons and remained in frame with V and J, and all other rearrangements were classified as non-productive. Following IMGT convention, CDR3 was defined as the stretch from the second conserved V-encoded cysteine up to the conserved J-encoded phenylalanine. The earlier analysis of some 580 of the donors excluded any sequence lacking an unambiguous match to a single V gene segment. An earlier analysis of a few hundred of the donors classified V segments as functional when productive rearrangements were above 56.7% and as segregating when the standard deviation between donors was above 5%. A statistical classification framework was developed to diagnose cytomegalovirus status using the catalog of TCR beta chain sequences. V and J gene assignment, in a later analysis, came from comparing TCR nucleotide sequences with IMGT/GENE-DB human TR gene sequences. In a later analysis, CDR3 sequences and most-parsimonious VDJ recombination scenarios were assigned using the TCRdist pipeline. In a later analysis, each TCR beta chain was defined by its CDR3 amino acid sequence together with its V-gene family, and reads lacking a unique V-gene family were excluded. A later analysis removed 600 or so highly shared, low-generation-probability nucleotide sequences to deal with suspected cross-contamination and a sequencing artifact. In a later analysis, a clonal expansion index was calculated for each public chain from normalized within-repertoire ranks of inferred template counts. In a later analysis, generation probabilities were computed with a VDJ recombination model fitted to out-of-frame rearrangements, and the resulting probabilities were checked against IGoR. In a later analysis, TCR-TCR, TCR-HLA and TCR-CMV co-occurrence was scored with hypergeometric tests, and a repertoire-size bias correction was applied to TCR pairs. False discovery rates were estimated in a later analysis by permuting HLA or CMV assignments 20 times. In a later analysis, co-occurring TCRs were grouped using DBSCAN, with TCRdist sequence similarity added in when clustering inside HLA-allele-positive subsets. For co-occurrence clustering, repertoires with fewer than 30,000 or more than 120,000 public chains were excluded, along with roughly 5 repertoires with anomalous nucleotide sharing. Here the immuneACCESS table is served through TCRdb, limited to in-frame sequences with V and J called. Missing clones are a known gap in these copies; in checked studies unresolved V genes cover under half, and the rest lacks a known reason. V and J calls and clone size are given by that table; D and trimming were obtained from the DNA. Counted in this sample were about 160,000 clones; about four fifths of them appeared once. The ten largest make up 1.5% of the sample.

Findings and caveats that apply to the study as a whole: In a later genetic analysis, a missense DCLRE1C variant was associated with V-gene and J-gene trimming of TCR beta chains, and the association was replicated in an independent cohort. In this cohort, only TCR beta chains were sequenced, and detectable features were limited by the absence of alpha or paired-chain data. It was suggested by the authors that the approach could potentially be generalized to other disease states and immunological phenotypes. The 87-base-pair reads could not distinguish some IMGT-functional V segments, including TRBV6-2 and TRBV6-3, so those segments were excluded. The study listed 150 to 200 TCR beta chains as associated with cytomegalovirus. A later analysis found that HLA-associated TCR beta chains were more clonally expanded and had lower generation probabilities than equally common non-associated chains. Assigning TCR associations to individual alleles was difficult when HLA alleles, especially DR and DQ, strongly co-occurred. In a later analysis, some 17,000 TCR beta sequences were associated with specific HLA alleles at a false discovery rate of 0.05. A further reported finding was that TCR beta sequences accurately predicted the HLA-A and HLA-B alleles for most subjects in the first cohort. Because counts were too low, about 18 rarely observed V segments, including chromosome 9 orphons, were excluded from the earlier analysis of 587 of the donors. In both the original and validation cohorts, the classifier was reported to diagnose cytomegalovirus status with high specificity and sensitivity. According to a later analysis, TCR association rates differed among HLA loci, with DRB1 alleles showing the most associated TCRs and HLA-C alleles showing the fewest. Most CMV-associated TCR beta chains appeared to be HLA-restricted in a later analysis, and the HLA associations seemed to be driven largely by CMV exposure. Because some donors lacked HLA typing at each locus, the association tests relied only on the typed subset. Presence/absence analyses assumed roughly uniform sequencing depth across donors, an assumption that may not hold. Three of the identified cytomegalovirus-associated TCR beta chains were confirmed in vitro to be specific for cytomegalovirus antigens. An earlier analysis of 587 of the donors showed that most TCR beta V segments appeared in productive rearrangements either about 87% or about 30% of the time, which broadly matched IMGT annotations. Most TCR sequences were observed very rarely across donors, whereas some public TCRs were present in many individuals. A cluster of highly shared sequence variants was judged likely to represent a technical artifact of the sequencing pipeline. Correlated functional status among segregating V segments might reflect linkage disequilibrium, but an unknown experimental factor could not be ruled out. Several of the top co-occurrence clusters appeared to be linked to parvovirus B19, influenza, CMV and Epstein-Barr virus, according to a later analysis. According to a later genetic analysis, donors in an Asian-associated ancestry cluster had fewer N-insertions in productive TCRs than the approximately 710-donor mean. Immune exposure information for the cohort was limited to CMV serostatus.

This receptor chain uses TRBV7-6 and TRBJ2-7; the D gene remains uncertain. Sequences were obtained from PBMCs. The sequence was obtained from a girl aged 5-17 years in good health and CMV-seropositive. The CDR3 region reads CASSLLVSSYEQYF. The DNA sequence is TGTGCCAGCAGCTTACTAGTTAGTTCCTACGAGCAGTACTTC.